The 20 T cell receptor beta chains in this list originate from one sample, sequenced in a study of T cell repertoires in aging, cancer and after chemotherapy. A mixed TRB-A/B primer pool amplified rearranged TRB by multiplex touch-down PCR. One entry per CDR3 protein, called by TCRdb with MiXCR from the multiplex PCR reads. The repertoire holds some 3,500 distinct CDR3 sequences, 25% to 30% seen once, with around a fifth in the top ten. Amplification of TCR beta used genomic DNA extracted from peripheral blood. Sequenced: blood. The receptors shown here come from a human donor with a solid tumor.

The sample holds a few counts of this clonotype. The chain is built from TRBV5-1 and TRBJ1-1; D unresolved. Trimming took off 3 bases at V and 0 bases at J, with 15 bases between the two ends. From germline, CDR1 is SGHRS and CDR2 YFSETQ. The CDR3 consists of 16 residues. Here the CDR3 DNA reads TGCGCCAGCAGCTGGTTAGGGCCAGACTTGAACACTGAAGCTTTCTTT. The encoded protein is CASSWLGPDLNTEAFF.

This rearrangement joins TRBV6-5 to TRBJ2-7, with 7 bases lining up with TRBD2. The CDR3 loop spans 14 amino acids. The germline CDR1 and CDR2 sequences are MNHEY and SVGAGI. After removal of 11 bases from V and 0 bases from J, the junction contained 10 bases not matched to a gene. CDR3 coding DNA: TGTGCCGCGGCCGCTAGCGGTAGCTCCTACGAGCAGTACTTC. Its protein is CAAAASGSSYEQYF.

The rearrangement joins TRBV27 to TRBJ2-5; 10 bases are shared with TRBD2. The ends lost 5 bases at V and 4 bases at J; junction bases unmatched: 16. The CDR3 has 18 residues. Germline CDR1 is MNHEY and CDR2 is SMNVEV (reference sequence). CDR3 sequence: CASSPGLVAGGGGETQYF. DNA of the CDR3: TGTGCCAGCAGTCCCGGGCTGGTAGCGGGAGGCGGGGGAGAGACCCAGTACTTC.

The rearrangement uses TRBV30 and TRBJ2-5; D uncertain. V gave up 1 base and J gave up 1 base, with 7 bases separating them. This CDR3 comprises 13 residues. Germline CDR1 reads GTSNPN; CDR2 reads SVGIG (reference sequence). Here the CDR3 reads CAWSARRQETQYF. The CDR3 bases are TGTGCCTGGAGTGCTAGACGCCAAGAGACCCAGTACTTC.

CDR3 DNA sequence: TGTGCCGCAGACAGGGGGAACACTGAAGCTTTCTTT. Translating gives CAADRGNTEAFF. The J gene is TRBJ1-1, the V gene TRBV30; TRBD1 matches at 8 bases. V shed 8 bases, J shed 1 base, and the junction held 3 bases outside the gene matches. The CDR3 length is 12 residues. The germline gives CDR1 GTSNPN, CDR2 SVGIG (reference sequence).

As concerns this clonotype: Just one base apart from a much larger clone, this may be a read error. This chain connects TRBV27 to TRBJ2-6; D is ambiguous. The CDR3 consists of 14 residues. The germline CDR1 and CDR2 sequences are MNHEY and SMNVEV (reference sequence). Trimming pared 9 bases from V and 2 bases from J, leaving 11 bases between. The CDR3 bases are TGTGCCAGTACCCTTAAAACTGGGGCCAACGTCCTGACTTTC. Its translation: CASTLKTGANVLTF. Full variable domain (outside the CDR3, taken from reference TRBV27 and TRBJ2-6): EAQVTQNPRYLITVTGKKLTVTCSQNMNHEYMSWYRQDPGLGLRQIYYSMNVEVTDKGDVPEGYKVSRKEKRNFPLILESPSPNQTSLYFCASTLKTGANVLTFGAGSRLTVL.

In its sample, this clonotype was seen a few times. V and J are TRBV5-6 and TRBJ1-2, with D possibly TRBD1 on 6 matching bases. CDR1 is SGHDT, CDR2 YYEEEE, per germline. Trimming left V 4 bases short and J 4 bases short, with 11 bases between. This CDR3 region has 13 residues. DNA of the CDR3: TGTGCCAGCAGCCCTTTGGACAGCTATGGCTACACCTTC. This sequence encodes CASSPLDSYGYTF.

Relative to its sample, this clonotype is medium-sized. The chain links TRBV29-1 to TRBJ2-1; TRBD2 aligns across 11 bases. This CDR3 region has 15 residues. After removal of 6 bases from V and 5 bases from J, the junction contained 9 bases not matched to a gene. Looked up from germline, CDR1 is SQVTM and CDR2 is ANQGSEA. CDR3 amino acids: CSVLPTSGRDNEQFF. The CDR3 DNA sequence: TGCAGCGTCCTGCCAACTAGCGGGAGAGACAATGAGCAGTTCTTC.

This clonotype is large in the sample. The rearrangement uses TRBV29-1 and TRBJ1-1; no reliable D call. Per germline, CDR1 SQVTM and CDR2 ANQGSEA. Trimming removed 5 bases at V and 0 bases at J, with 7 bases between. This CDR3 has 12 residues. The CDR3 nucleotides are TGCAGCGTTCTTACACTGAACACTGAAGCTTTCTTT. Its protein product is CSVLTLNTEAFF.

This clonotype occurred a few times. The chain is built from TRBV10-2 and TRBJ2-1; 13 bases agree with TRBD2. Trimming removed 5 bases from V and 4 bases from J; junction bases left unmatched: 5. This CDR3 comprises 16 residues. In germline, CDR1 is WSHSY, CDR2 SAAADI. CDR3 amino acids: CASSHGLAGDYNEQFF. The CDR3 DNA is TGCGCCAGCAGTCATGGACTAGCGGGAGATTACAATGAGCAGTTCTTC.

Points on this clonotype: The junction departs from germline at one end; a sequencing error may be responsible. The chain has TRBV11-1 and TRBJ1-1; no clear D. The CDR3 is 15 residues long. Looked up from germline, CDR1 is SGHAT and CDR2 is FQDESV (reference sequence). The CDR3 bases are TGTTCCAGCAGCTTGCTTACGTCGACATACCAATCGGCTTTCTTT. Its protein is CSSSLLTSTYQSAFF.

The rearrangement uses TRBV10-3 and TRBJ2-1; the D is unclear. The V gene lost 5 bases and the J gene lost 7 bases, with 6 bases spanning the gap. CDR3 length equals 11 residues. The germline gives CDR1 ENHRY, CDR2 SYGVKD. CDR3 DNA sequence: TGTGCCATCAGTTCGGAGAATGAGCAGTTCTTC. This sequence encodes CAISSENEQFF.

The rearrangement links TRBV19 to TRBJ2-1, with 11 bases matching TRBD1. Germline CDR1 is LNHDA and CDR2 is SQIVND (reference sequence). The J segment lost 7 bases and the V segment lost 5 bases, leaving 7 bases of the junction unmatched. This CDR3 has 15 residues. CDR3 loop: CASSFGQGAGNEQFF. The CDR3 nucleotides are TGTGCCAGTAGTTTCGGACAGGGGGCTGGGAATGAGCAGTTCTTC.

This clonotype is medium-sized (0.01 to 0.1%) in the sample. The chain has TRBV19 and TRBJ2-3; 9 bases agree with TRBD2. Germline CDR1 reads LNHDA; CDR2 reads SQIVND (reference sequence). The CDR3 runs 13 residues. With 8 bases clipped from V and 6 bases from J, the junction kept 6 bases outside the gene matches. CDR3 bases: TGTGCCAGTTCGGTAGCGGGAGCGGATACGCAGTATTTT. This encodes CASSVAGADTQYF.

This clonotype was picked up a small number of times. This chain's CDR3 is CASSQDVGSSRTGELFF. The CDR3 region has the DNA TGTGCCAGCAGCCAAGATGTCGGGAGTAGTCGCACCGGGGAGCTGTTTTTT. The chain recombines TRBV14 with TRBJ2-2; tentative D call: TRBD2 (6 bases). This CDR3 has 17 amino acids. Germline V gives CDR1 SGHDN, CDR2 FVKESK. V gave up 0 bases and J gave up 4 bases, with 15 bases separating them.

By share of the sample, this clonotype is medium-sized. The chain joins TRBV6-5 to TRBJ1-2, with D possibly being TRBD1 (5 bases). Germline CDR1 reads MNHEY; CDR2 reads SVGAGI. This CDR3 spans 16 amino acids. The V end was cut by 5 bases, the J end by 3 bases, with 19 bases between. The CDR3 loop is CASSAGPWYGDYGYTF. CDR3 coding DNA: TGTGCCAGCAGTGCGGGACCTTGGTACGGTGACTATGGCTACACCTTC.

This clonotype is termed medium-sized (0.01 to 0.1%). This rearrangement joins TRBV6-5 to TRBJ1-4, with unresolved D. The V end lost 6 bases, the J end lost 3 bases, and 14 bases lay between the germline ends. The CDR3 runs 15 residues. CDR1 and CDR2 (germline): MNHEY, SVGAGI. CDR3 bases: TGTGCCAGCAGCCTCCTGGGTCGGGCTAATGAAAAACTGTTTTTT. Translated, it gives CASSLLGRANEKLFF.

Comments on this clonotype: At one of its ends the junction is not consistent with the germline gene, which may arise from a read error. This chain links TRBV12-3 or TRBV12-4 with TRBJ1-2, with 8 bases identical to TRBD1. The CDR3 contains 13 residues. As DNA, the CDR3 is TGTGCCTGCAGTCTTGGACAGGGCTATGGCTACACCTTC. Translation gives CACSLGQGYGYTF.

The rearrangement links TRBV23-1 to TRBJ2-7; TRBD1 might be the D (5 bases). TRBV23-1 is treated as an ORF (open reading frame) with a function not yet certain. V lost 2 bases, J lost 0 bases, and 14 bases lay in between. This CDR3 comprises 16 residues. The DNA for the CDR3 is TGCGCCAGCAGTCAAGAATGGACACCTTACTCCTACGAGCAGTACTTC. This encodes CASSQEWTPYSYEQYF.

On this clonotype: A read error may account for a junction end that differs from germline. The chain couples TRBV19 to TRBJ2-1; TRBD1 agrees at 7 bases. The CDR3 is made up of 13 amino acids. Per germline, CDR1 LNHDA and CDR2 SQIVND (reference sequence). This CDR3 reads CPSRQGEYNEQFF. The CDR3 DNA sequence: TGTCCCAGTAGGCAGGGGGAGTACAATGAGCAGTTCTTC.